Listed below are T cell receptor beta chains from one sample, sequenced in a study of blood T cell repertoires in COVID-19. Profiled with immunoSEQ multiplex PCR; TCRdb holds only in-frame clones, not every one. The data hold approximately 140,000 clones, with roughly 84% observed a single time. The sequenced sample consisted of peripheral blood. The source of these receptors is an older man with acute or convalescent COVID-19. The CDR3 runs from the conserved cysteine through the conserved F or W. A D gene is named only where the DNA matches it firmly. Not all rows give a size; the values are once, few, many and, for expanded clones, a class.

D gene,J gene,clone size,V gene,CDR3 protein,CDR3 DNA
NA,TRBJ2-3,NA,TRBV6-5,CASSSLANIPTDTQYF,TGTGCCAGCAGTTCTCTAGCGAATATCCCCACAGATACGCAGTATTTT
NA,TRBJ1-3,NA,TRBV18,CASSPRTIVGNTIYF,TGTGCCAGCTCACCGAGGACTATCGTTGGAAACACCATATATTTT
TRBD1,TRBJ2-7,NA,TRBV6-6,CASRPGTGGEQYF,TGTGCCAGCAGGCCCGGGACAGGCGGCGAGCAGTACTTC
TRBD2,TRBJ2-1,NA,TRBV10-3,CAISQGTSGVYNEQFF,TGTGCCATCAGCCAGGGGACTAGCGGGGTATACAATGAGCAGTTCTTC
TRBD1,TRBJ1-2,NA,TRBV24-1,CATSDPSGTGEDYGYTF,TGTGCCACCAGTGACCCGTCCGGGACAGGGGAAGATTATGGCTACACCTTC
TRBD1,TRBJ1-4,once,TRBV9,CASSVTGTGGATNEKLFF,TGTGCCAGCAGCGTGACCGGGACAGGGGGGGCAACTAATGAAAAACTGTTTTTT
NA,TRBJ2-5,NA,TRBV5-1,CASTTGTGTGQETQYF,TGCGCCAGCACCACAGGGACGGGGACCGGTCAAGAGACCCAGTACTTC
NA,TRBJ1-4,NA,TRBV6-6,CASSLLNEKLFF,TGTGCCAGCAGCCTACTAAATGAAAAACTGTTTTTT
NA,TRBJ1-2,NA,TRBV30,CAWRRSAGFANYGYTF,TGTGCCTGGAGAAGGTCGGCAGGGTTCGCAAACTATGGCTACACCTTC
NA,TRBJ1-5,once,TRBV19,CASSIGARADQPQHF,TGTGCCAGTAGTATAGGGGCCAGGGCGGATCAGCCCCAGCATTTT
TRBD2,TRBJ2-5,NA,TRBV7-2,CASSLRTSGRVQYF,TGTGCCAGCAGCTTGAGGACTAGCGGGAGGGTCCAGTACTTC
NA,TRBJ2-7,NA,TRBV6-5,CASRPRFYEQYF,TGTGCCAGCAGACCTCGGTTTTACGAGCAGTACTTC
NA,TRBJ2-1,NA,TRBV9,CASSVGSSSYNEQFF,TGTGCCAGCAGCGTAGGTAGTAGCTCCTACAATGAGCAGTTCTTC
NA,TRBJ1-3,NA,TRBV19,CASSILRSDFSGNTIYF,TGTGCCAGTAGTATTCTACGCTCAGACTTCTCTGGAAACACCATATATTTT
NA,TRBJ2-5,NA,TRBV28,CASSFPSYETQYF,TGTGCCAGCAGTTTCCCTAGCTACGAGACCCAGTACTTC
NA,TRBJ2-4,NA,TRBV4-1,CASSPRQAAKNIQYF,TGCGCCAGCAGCCCACGGCAGGCTGCCAAAAACATTCAGTACTTC
TRBD1,TRBJ1-1,once,TRBV18,CASSPARQGAMNTEAFF,TGTGCCAGCTCACCGGCTAGACAGGGGGCCATGAACACTGAAGCTTTCTTT
TRBD1,TRBJ2-7,NA,TRBV19,CASSMTNPPGQRYEQYF,TGTGCCAGTAGTATGACCAATCCTCCGGGACAGAGGTACGAGCAGTACTTC
NA,TRBJ2-3,NA,TRBV7-2,CASSEGETSDTQYF,TGTGCCAGCAGCGAGGGGGAGACTTCAGATACGCAGTATTTT
NA,TRBJ2-1,NA,TRBV24-1,CATSDFLQGRNEQFF,TGTGCCACCAGTGATTTCCTACAGGGTCGCAATGAGCAGTTCTTC
NA,TRBJ1-2,NA,TRBV28,CASTVGQNYGYTF,TGTGCCAGCACCGTGGGACAAAACTATGGCTACACCTTC
NA,TRBJ1-2,few,TRBV28,CASSSRSFRERALSFYGYTF,TGTGCCAGCAGTTCCAGATCGTTCCGAGAGCGGGCTTTATCCTTCTATGGCTACACCTTC
TRBD1,TRBJ2-7,NA,TRBV19,CASSLQDPGQGGYYEQYF,TGTGCCAGTAGTCTTCAGGACCCGGGACAGGGGGGGTACTACGAGCAGTACTTC
NA,TRBJ1-5,NA,TRBV2,CASRRDNQPQHF,TGTGCCAGCCGCAGGGACAATCAGCCCCAGCATTTT
NA,TRBJ1-3,NA,TRBV7-2,CASSPTVSGNTIYF,TGTGCCAGCAGCCCAACAGTCTCTGGAAACACCATATATTTT
TRBD1,TRBJ1-2,NA,TRBV7-9,CASSLTGFLYGYTF,TGTGCCAGCAGCCTGACAGGGTTTTTGTATGGCTACACCTTC
NA,TRBJ1-6,NA,TRBV7-9,CASSLDTGSNSPLHF,TGTGCCAGCAGCTTAGACACAGGGAGTAATTCACCCCTCCACTTT
NA,TRBJ1-2,NA,TRBV24-1,CATSDNTEPGYTF,TGTGCCACCAGTGATAATACAGAACCTGGCTACACCTTC
NA,TRBJ1-1,NA,TRBV3-1/TRBV3-2,CASSQGDRRGTEAFF,TGTGCCAGCAGCCAAGGGGACCGGCGGGGAACTGAAGCTTTCTTT
TRBD1,TRBJ2-2,NA,TRBV7-8,CASSSDRAGELFF,TGTGCCAGCAGCTCGGACAGGGCCGGGGAGCTGTTTTTT
NA,TRBJ1-6,NA,TRBV2,CASLVSSYNSPLHF,TGTGCCAGCCTAGTTAGCTCCTATAATTCACCCCTCCACTTT
NA,TRBJ1-2,NA,TRBV6-5,CASQGPGYGYTF,TGTGCCAGCCAAGGTCCGGGCTATGGCTACACCTTC
TRBD2,TRBJ2-3,NA,TRBV6-6,CASSYTAGGTDTQYF,TGTGCCAGCAGTTACACGGCGGGGGGAACAGATACGCAGTATTTT
TRBD2,TRBJ2-1,NA,TRBV11-3,CASSLTWTSGPNTDNEQFF,TGTGCCAGCAGCTTGACATGGACTAGCGGTCCTAACACCGACAATGAGCAGTTCTTC
NA,TRBJ2-7,NA,TRBV21-1,CASSDGTGPYEQYF,TGTGCCAGCAGCGATGGGACAGGCCCCTACGAGCAGTACTTC
NA,TRBJ2-2,NA,TRBV25-1,CASASMGPRHTGELFF,TGTGCCAGCGCCTCCATGGGGCCCAGGCACACCGGGGAGCTGTTTTTT
TRBD2,TRBJ2-3,once,TRBV6-5,CASRRSAGEDTQYF,TGTGCCAGCAGGCGGTCGGCGGGAGAAGATACGCAGTATTTT
NA,TRBJ1-6,NA,TRBV6-7,CASSYPDTSGSPLHF,TGTGCCAGCAGTTACCCGGACACCTCGGGTTCACCCCTCCACTTT
TRBD1,TRBJ1-4,NA,TRBV7-9,CASRPGQGEEEKLFF,TGTGCCAGCAGACCAGGACAGGGGGAGGAGGAAAAACTGTTTTTT
NA,TRBJ2-3,NA,TRBV19,CATTGLSTDTQYF,TGTGCCACTACGGGACTCAGCACAGATACGCAGTATTTT
TRBD1,TRBJ1-4,NA,TRBV5-1,CASSRQGSTTNEKLFF,TGCGCCAGCAGCAGACAGGGGTCTACAACTAATGAAAAACTGTTTTTT
TRBD1,TRBJ1-6,NA,TRBV9,CASSTTQGGFGNSPLHF,TGTGCCAGCAGCACCACACAGGGGGGCTTTGGTAATTCACCCCTCCACTTT
NA,TRBJ1-5,NA,TRBV18,CASSPALSVDYQPQHF,TGTGCCAGCTCACCGGCTCTCTCAGTGGACTATCAGCCCCAGCATTTT
NA,TRBJ2-7,NA,TRBV5-4,CASSLTRAGEQYF,TGTGCCAGCAGCTTAACCAGGGCCGGCGAGCAGTACTTC
TRBD1,TRBJ1-6,NA,TRBV10-3,CAISEGQGVGSSPLHF,TGTGCCATCAGTGAAGGACAGGGGGTCGGGAGTTCACCCCTCCACTTT
NA,TRBJ1-5,NA,TRBV7-9,CASSLSVEQPQHF,TGTGCCAGCAGCTTGTCAGTTGAACAGCCCCAGCATTTT
TRBD2,TRBJ2-1,NA,TRBV7-9,CASSLGGLNEQFF,TGTGCCAGCAGCTTAGGGGGACTAAATGAGCAGTTCTTC
NA,TRBJ1-5,NA,TRBV28,CATTVDSRNQPQHF,TGTGCCACTACCGTGGACAGCCGAAATCAGCCCCAGCATTTT
NA,TRBJ2-6,NA,TRBV7-3,CASSAQGTGANVLTF,TGTGCCAGCAGCGCACAGGGTACTGGGGCCAACGTCCTGACTTTC
NA,TRBJ2-2,NA,TRBV4-1,CASSPRGSNTGELFF,TGCGCCAGCAGCCCTCGAGGATCGAACACCGGGGAGCTGTTTTTT
NA,TRBJ2-7,NA,TRBV10-3,CAIRNRELAQYF,TGTGCCATCCGCAACAGGGAACTCGCGCAGTACTTC
TRBD1,TRBJ1-1,NA,TRBV9,CASSAGQGGTEAFF,TGTGCCAGCAGCGCGGGACAGGGCGGGACTGAAGCTTTCTTT
NA,TRBJ2-1,NA,TRBV12-3/TRBV12-4,CASRHGIMSEQFF,TGTGCCAGCAGGCACGGGATCATGAGTGAGCAGTTCTTC
TRBD1,TRBJ2-5,NA,TRBV2,CASSKIQGQETQYF,TGTGCCAGCAGTAAGATACAGGGGCAAGAGACCCAGTACTTC
NA,TRBJ2-7,NA,TRBV7-9,CASSSGGYYEQYF,TGTGCCAGCAGCTCAGGCGGGTACTACGAGCAGTACTTC